This TCR beta chain was identified during a study of CD8 T cells in ankylosing spondylitis (dated by TCRdb to 2016 to 2017). Study-wide context: T cell receptor beta repertoires were profiled in healthy donors and ankylosing spondylitis patients so that disease-linked TCR variants could be found. Samples of peripheral blood were taken, and for ankylosing spondylitis patients, synovial fluid was collected as well. The full study cohort was made up of about 25 ankylosing spondylitis patients and some 100 healthy donors. Results the study describes overall, beyond this receptor: Blood from ankylosing spondylitis patients appeared to be characterized by a TCR beta motif made up of several highly homologous amino acid variants. Significant enrichment of the disease-linked clones was reported in matched synovial fluid samples from ankylosing spondylitis patients. Some motif variants were previously reported in synovial fluid and blood of reactive arthritis patients, suggesting common disease-initiation mechanisms. The disease-linked clones showed a CD8+ phenotype and occurred at relatively low frequencies in peripheral blood.

Comment on this clonotype: What this receptor recognizes is not known. Base-call qualities are not available, and no considerably larger clone is one nucleotide away.

CDR1 and CDR2, per the germline V gene, are SQVTM and ANQGSEA. The junction shows trimming of 6 bases on V and 1 base on J, and the gene matches do not reach 9 bases of it. Inclusive of the bounding cysteine and phenylalanine, the CDR3 is 16 residues long. Only the CDR3 portion is preserved as DNA: 48 bases, with reading frame beginning at the first base. Sequencer: Illumina HiSeq 2500. TCR beta libraries were prepared by quantitative 5'-RACE with molecular barcodes. The original pipeline was this. A new computational method, built on a probabilistic model of VDJ rearrangement, was used to identify disease-linked TCR variants. TCRdb reran the public reads through fastp at Q25 and MiXCR, keeping productive beta chains. Merged by CDR3 protein, the rows form single entries marked with the most common genes and DNA. The V and J calls and clone size come from TCRdb's table, not from the authors' own analysis. The sample table records around 210,000 distinct CDR3 sequences; 7.5% to 9.5% of these occur just once. 4.8% of the sample goes to the ten largest clones.

The sequence was collected from a female donor with ankylosing spondylitis or in good health (not recorded which). Material: blood, either unsorted or a sorted T cell fraction (not recorded which). The chain is assembled from TRBV29-1 and TRBJ2-2; 9 central nucleotides agree with TRBD2. The CDR3 region has the sequence CSVWGAGGWNTGELFF. The DNA reads TGCAGCGTCTGGGGGGCGGGGGGGTGGAACACCGGGGAGCTGTTTTTT.